The 27 T cell receptor beta chains listed next were all sequenced from one sample in a study of control samples from healthy donors and cancer patients. Clones were sequenced by immunoSEQ multiplex PCR, and TCRdb holds only the in-frame ones, with some missing. The profile covers about 28,000 clones, with more than 75% appearing a single time and about 1.6% taken by the ten largest. Sequenced: PBMCs. The receptor source for this set is a woman in her thirties or forties with lung cancer.

This clone was counted once. In DNA form, the CDR3 reads TGTGCCAGCAGCTTTCTAGGGGCAGCCTACGAGCAGTACTTC. It specifies CASSFLGAAYEQYF. The J gene is TRBJ2-7, the V gene TRBV5-6; D perhaps matches TRBD1 (5 bases). The CDR3 is 14 amino acids. Germline CDR1 is SGHDT and CDR2 is YYEEEE. Trimming removed 2 bases at V and 2 bases at J, with 11 bases between. The whole variable domain, filled in from reference TRBV5-6 and TRBJ2-7, reads DAGVTQSPTHLIKTRGQQVTLRCSPKSGHDTVSWYQQALGQGPQFIFQYYEEEERQRGNFPDRFSGHQFPNYSSELNVNALLLGDSALYLCASSFLGAAYEQYFGPGTRLTVT.

The rearrangement joins TRBV5-6 to TRBJ2-2, with D hard to call. Trimming took 4 bases from V and 2 from J, leaving 15 bases between them. CDR3 length: 16 residues. Per germline, CDR1 SGHDT and CDR2 YYEEEE. The DNA for the CDR3 is TGTGCCAGCAGCCCCGTACCGGACCTTAACACCGGGGAGCTGTTTTTT. Its protein product is CASSPVPDLNTGELFF.

The CDR3 spells CATSRDRGAGGQPQHF. The CDR3 nucleotides read TGTGCCACCAGCAGAGATCGCGGGGCAGGGGGACAGCCCCAGCATTTT. The genes are TRBV15 and TRBJ1-5; 7 bases fit TRBD1. The CDR3 spans 16 residues. The trim removed 0 bases at V and 7 bases at J, leaving 9 bases unmatched. Germline assignment: CDR1 LNHNV and CDR2 YYDKDF (reference sequence).

This chain connects TRBV4-1 to TRBJ1-2; 10 positions agree with TRBD1. J gave up 4 bases and V 8 bases, and 7 bases lay outside the gene matches. This CDR3 region has 14 residues. Germline values: CDR1 MGHRA, CDR2 YSYEKL. CDR3 DNA: TGCGCCAGCCGAGGGACAGGGGTAGGCTATGGCTACACCTTC. Residues: CASRGTGVGYGYTF.

In its sample, this clone was seen once. The chain joins TRBV18 to TRBJ2-2, with D maybe TRBD1 (6 bases). The ends were cut back, 7 bases at V and 1 base at J, with 10 bases in the middle. Per the germline V gene, CDR1 is KGHSH and CDR2 is LQKENI. The CDR3 has 14 residues. The CDR3 DNA follows: TGTGCCAGCTTAAGACAGGAGAACACCGGGGAGCTGTTTTTT. It encodes CASLRQENTGELFF. Variable domain in full (rest from reference TRBV18 and TRBJ2-2): NAGVMQNPRHLVRRRGQEARLRCSPMKGHSHVYWYRQLPEEGLKFMVYLQKENIIDESGMPKERFSAEFPKEGPSILRIQQVVRGDSAAYFCASLRQENTGELFFGEGSRLTVL.

The rearrangement links TRBV5-4 to TRBJ1-1; 9 nucleotides align to TRBD1. The CDR3 is 13 residues long. The V gene's germline CDR1 is SGHNT and CDR2 YYREEE (reference sequence). V was pared by 4 bases and J by 7 bases, with 5 bases of the junction left unmatched. CDR3 amino acids: CASSRDRDGEAFF. The CDR3 DNA reads TGTGCCAGCAGCAGGGACAGGGACGGTGAAGCTTTCTTT. Looking up the rest from reference TRBV5-4 and TRBJ1-1 gives the full variable domain: ETGVTQSPTHLIKTRGQQVTLRCSSQSGHNTVSWYQQALGQGPQFIFQYYREEENGRGNFPPRFSGLQFPNYSSELNVNALELDDSALYLCASSRDRDGEAFFGQGTRLTVV.

The rearrangement links TRBV3-1 (or the pseudogene TRBV3-2) to TRBJ2-5, with 13 bases lining up with TRBD2. The CDR3 totals 16 residues. Germline trimming cut 1 base from V and 5 bases from J; bases unmatched to any gene: 4. From germline, CDR1 is LGHDT and CDR2 YNNKEL (reference sequence). The CDR3 spells CASSQATSGGEETQYF. The CDR3 bases are TGTGCCAGCAGCCAAGCCACTAGCGGGGGGGAGGAGACCCAGTACTTC.

The V gene is TRBV6-9, the J gene TRBJ1-2; D is unresolved. The germline V gene has CDR1 MNHGY and CDR2 SVAAGI. This CDR3 is 14 amino acids long. V lost 9 bases, J lost 4 bases, and 18 bases lay in between. Here the CDR3 reads CARGGAGKIYGYTF. The CDR3 coding sequence is TGTGCCAGGGGAGGTGCAGGAAAAATCTATGGCTACACCTTC.

The chain joins TRBV10-3 to TRBJ1-6; perhaps TRBD1 as D (6 bases). Germline values: CDR1 ENHRY, CDR2 SYGVKD. The length of the CDR3 is 16 residues. Trimming left V 2 bases short and J 7 bases short, with 15 bases between. Written as DNA, the CDR3 is TGTGCCATCAGTGAGACTAACAGGGCAGGAAATTCACCCCTCCACTTT. It yields the protein CAISETNRAGNSPLHF.

The chain links TRBV12-3 or TRBV12-4 to TRBJ1-5; 8 bases agree with TRBD1. V was clipped by 3 bases and J by 5 bases; unmatched bases: 0. The CDR3 has 13 residues. The CDR3 bases are TGTGCCAGCAGTTTGACAGGGGATCAGCCCCAGCATTTT. Its protein product is CASSLTGDQPQHF.

The V and J genes are TRBV6-6 and TRBJ1-1; D gene unclear. Germline CDR1 MNHNY, CDR2 SVGAGI (reference sequence). This CDR3 contains 13 residues. V was trimmed by 3 bases and J by 1 base, leaving 6 bases between them. CDR3 coding DNA: TGTGCCAGCAGTTATGGCCAGAACACTGAAGCTTTCTTT. Amino acids: CASSYGQNTEAFF.

The V gene is TRBV4-2, the J gene TRBJ2-2; 12 bases fit TRBD2. The CDR3 is 19 residues long. Losses at the gene ends were 0 bases for V and 4 bases for J; bases not matched to a gene: 9. CDR1 and CDR2 (germline): LGHNA, YNFKEQ. DNA of the CDR3: TGTGCCAGCAGCCAAGAGTGGCTAGCGGGGGGGGGTTCCACCGGGGAGCTGTTTTTT. This gives the protein CASSQEWLAGGGSTGELFF.

The chain combines TRBV6-5 with TRBJ1-3; 8 bases fit TRBD1. The CDR3 contains 14 residues. Losses at the gene ends were 6 bases for V and 2 bases for J; bases not matched to a gene: 3. The germline gives CDR1 MNHEY, CDR2 SVGAGI. The DNA for the CDR3 is TGTGCCAGCAGCCTGACAGGGGCTGGAAACACCATATATTTT. This codes for CASSLTGAGNTIYF.

This clone appeared once. The V gene is TRBV25-1, the J gene TRBJ1-1, with TRBD1 as a possible D gene (5 bases). V lost 1 base and J 10 bases, leaving 7 bases between the germline ends. Germline V gives CDR1 MGHDK, CDR2 SYGVNS. The CDR3 contains 11 residues. CDR3 residues: CASSEWGGAFF. The CDR3, as DNA: TGTGCCAGCAGTGAATGGGGGGGAGCTTTCTTT.

The gene calls are TRBV20-1 and TRBJ2-3; D call uncertain. V lost 3 bases to trimming and J lost 5 bases, with 9 bases between them. This CDR3 is 12 amino acids long. The germline V gene encodes CDR1 DFQATT and CDR2 SNEGSKA (reference sequence). The CDR3 nucleotides read TGCAGTGCTAGTCCCGGTGTAGATACGCAGTATTTT. Amino acids: CSASPGVDTQYF.

The chain uses TRBV5-1 and TRBJ2-1; no clear D. V dropped 4 bases and J dropped 9 bases, with 11 bases sitting between them. This CDR3 has 12 amino acids. The germline gives CDR1 SGHRS, CDR2 YFSETQ. The CDR3 spells CASSPPSVEQFF. Here the CDR3 DNA reads TGCGCCAGCAGCCCACCTTCGGTTGAGCAGTTCTTC.

The count of this clone is one. The gene calls are TRBV19 and TRBJ2-1, with D possibly being TRBD2 (6 bases). V lost 8 bases to trimming and J lost 6 bases, with 8 bases between them. Germline-derived CDR1 and CDR2 are LNHDA and SQIVND (reference sequence). This CDR3 comprises 11 residues. The DNA of the CDR3 is TGTGCCAGTCGGGACTTCAATGAGCAGTTCTTC. Encoded protein: CASRDFNEQFF.

This clone was seen once. This chain connects TRBV14 to TRBJ1-3, with D maybe TRBD1 (5 bases). The CDR3 totals 14 residues. V dropped 1 base and J dropped 6 bases, with 10 bases sitting between them. Germline V gene sequence: CDR1 SGHDN, CDR2 FVKESK. Here the CDR3 DNA reads TGTGCCAGCAGCCAAGTGGAACAGGTAAACACCATATATTTT. Translating gives CASSQVEQVNTIYF. Combining the CDR3 with reference TRBV14 and TRBJ1-3 gives the whole variable domain EAGVTQFPSHSVIEKGQTVTLRCDPISGHDNLYWYRRVMGKEIKFLLHFVKESKQDESGMPNNRFLAERTGGTYSTLKVQPAELEDSGVYFCASSQVEQVNTIYFGEGSWLTVV.

The V and J genes are TRBV3-1 (or the pseudogene TRBV3-2) and TRBJ2-5; D perhaps matches TRBD2 (6 bases). This CDR3 is 15 amino acids long. V was trimmed by 4 bases and J by 1 base, leaving 13 bases between them. CDR1 is LGHDT, CDR2 YNNKEL, per germline (reference sequence). Here the CDR3 DNA reads TGTGCCAGCAGCCTAACACTAGCCCCCCAAGAGACCCAGTACTTC. Its protein is CASSLTLAPQETQYF.

The chain is built from TRBV4-3 and TRBJ2-7; 7 nucleotides agree with TRBD1. V was clipped by 0 bases and J by 0 bases; unmatched bases: 2. The CDR3 length is 15 residues. CDR1 is LGHNA and CDR2 is YSLEER in the germline V gene. This chain's CDR3 is CASSQEGGSSYEQYF. In DNA form, the CDR3 reads TGCGCCAGCAGCCAAGAAGGGGGCAGCTCCTACGAGCAGTACTTC.

The chain carries TRBV7-9 and TRBJ1-3; TRBD1 aligns across 8 bases. V trimming: 5 bases; J trimming: 4 bases; junction bases outside the gene matches: 13. CDR1 and CDR2 from the germline V gene are SEHNR and FQNEAQ (reference sequence). This CDR3 spans 17 amino acids. The CDR3 DNA follows: TGTGCCAGCAGCCCCTCACCTCCCAGGACAGGGGGAAACACCATATATTTT. It encodes CASSPSPPRTGGNTIYF.

The genes are TRBV5-1 and TRBJ1-4, with D maybe TRBD1 (5 bases). Germline CDR1 SGHRS, CDR2 YFSETQ. V was cut by 0 bases and J by 8 bases, with 11 bases left in between. CDR3 size: 14 residues. CDR3 sequence: CASSLEGSGEKLFF. In DNA, the CDR3 is TGCGCCAGCAGCTTGGAGGGGTCCGGGGAAAAACTGTTTTTT.

This clone has only a few counts. The chain carries TRBV6-5 and TRBJ2-1; 9 bases are shared with TRBD2. With V trimmed by 11 bases and J by 3 bases, 8 bases remained unmatched. The CDR3 loop spans 14 amino acids. Germline V gene lookup returns CDR1 MNHEY and CDR2 SVGAGI. This chain's CDR3 is CASRASGNYNEQFF. CDR3 DNA: TGTGCCTCAAGGGCTAGCGGGAACTACAATGAGCAGTTCTTC.

V gene TRBV6-5 combines with J gene TRBJ1-2, with D possibly matching TRBD1 (6 bases). V was shortened by 0 bases and J by 7 bases, with 18 bases between the two germline ends. The CDR3 is made up of 16 amino acids. Germline V gives CDR1 MNHEY, CDR2 SVGAGI. The CDR3 nucleotides are TGTGCCAGCAGTTACTCTTTCCAGGGGAAAAGAACTGGCTACACCTTC. The encoded protein is CASSYSFQGKRTGYTF.

The CDR3, as DNA: TGTGCCAGCAGCTGGGGGGGAGTTGAAGCTTTCTTT. The encoded protein is CASSWGGVEAFF. The chain joins TRBV5-6 to TRBJ1-1; perhaps TRBD1 as D (5 bases). Trimming left V 3 bases short and J 7 bases short, with 10 bases between. The CDR3 totals 12 residues. Germline loops: CDR1 SGHDT, CDR2 YYEEEE.

The J gene is TRBJ2-7, the V gene TRBV9, with 8 nucleotides matching TRBD1. The CDR3 totals 14 residues. Trimming at V came to 5 bases and at J to 6 bases, leaving 10 bases not matched to a gene. Germline lookup yields CDR1 SGDLS and CDR2 YYNGEE. DNA of the CDR3: TGTGCCAGCAGTGTCGGACAGGGATCTACCGAGCAGTACTTC. Its protein is CASSVGQGSTEQYF. The entire variable domain, with the rest obtained from reference TRBV9 and TRBJ2-7, is as follows: DSGVTQTPKHLITATGQRVTLRCSPRSGDLSVYWYQQSLDQGLQFLIQYYNGEERAKGNILERFSAQQFPDLHSELNLSSLELGDSALYFCASSVGQGSTEQYFGPGTRLTVT.

The chain uses TRBV28 and TRBJ1-2; no clear D. Germline V gene data show CDR1 as MDHEN and CDR2 as SYDVKM. This CDR3 contains 14 residues. V shed 6 bases and J shed 2 bases, with 13 bases lying between them. In DNA, the CDR3 is TGTGCCAGCAGCCTCAGGTCGGGGAACTATGGCTACACCTTC. Amino acids: CASSLRSGNYGYTF.